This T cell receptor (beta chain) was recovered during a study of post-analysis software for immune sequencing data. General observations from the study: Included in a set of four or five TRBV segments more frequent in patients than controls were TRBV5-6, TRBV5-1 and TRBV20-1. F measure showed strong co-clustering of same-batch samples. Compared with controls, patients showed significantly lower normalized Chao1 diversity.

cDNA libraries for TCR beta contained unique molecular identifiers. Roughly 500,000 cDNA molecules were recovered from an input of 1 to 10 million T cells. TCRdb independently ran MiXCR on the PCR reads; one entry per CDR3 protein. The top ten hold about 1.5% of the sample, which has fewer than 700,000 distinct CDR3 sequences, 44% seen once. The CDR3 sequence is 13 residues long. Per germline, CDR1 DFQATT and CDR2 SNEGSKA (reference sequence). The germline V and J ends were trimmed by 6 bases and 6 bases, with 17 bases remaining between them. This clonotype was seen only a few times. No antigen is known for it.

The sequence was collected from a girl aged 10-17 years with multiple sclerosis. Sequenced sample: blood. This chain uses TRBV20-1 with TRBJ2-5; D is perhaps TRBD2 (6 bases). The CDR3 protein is CSAPRSGEKTQYF. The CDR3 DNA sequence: TGCAGTGCCCCCCGGTCGGGGGAAAAGACCCAGTACTTC.